This TCR beta chain was sequenced in a study of vaccination effects on CD4 cells after COVID-19. Study at large: Participants received two doses of either the BNT162b2 or mRNA-1273 vaccine.

Study-wide results and limits: Marked clonal contraction was seen late after vaccination (in both infection- and vaccine-induced clones).

This table comes from immunoSEQ multiplex PCR, and its TCRdb copy is limited to in-frame clones, with some not included. The sample shows some 31,000 clones, about two thirds of them seen only once. There are a few counts of this clone. The antigen remains undetermined. Trimming shortened V by 1 base and J by 8 bases, and 14 bases separated the two germline ends. CDR3 size: 15 residues. Germline CDR1 reads SGHVS; CDR2 reads FNYEAQ. Subsequent to a culture period of around eleven days, CD4+ T cells were isolated. Nucleocapsid antibodies were negative in the vaccine recipients, who had never had SARS-CoV-2 infection. Cells had half their medium changed to IL-2 medium on days 3 and 7.

The sample was CD4+ T cells from PBMCs cultured without peptide, taken before COVID-19 vaccination. V usage is TRBV7-6 and J usage is TRBJ1-4; TRBD1 might be the D (5 bases). This clonotype originated in a human donor who received a COVID-19 vaccine. The CDR3 DNA follows: TGTGCCAGCAGCTTAGGTGCAGCACGGGGGGAAAAACTGTTTTTT. Residues: CASSLGAARGEKLFF.